The 8 T cell receptor beta chains presented below share a single source sample, sequenced in a study of T cells expressing NK-cell markers. TCRdb re-called the 5' RACE reads; one entry per CDR3 protein, DNA not given. The specimen's table records about 260,000 distinct CDR3 sequences. Material for sequencing was blood T cells: a sorted CD56 or NKG2C T cell subset, CD4+ or CD8+ T cells, or bulk PBMC T cells (not recorded which). The origin of the receptors is a woman aged 18 to 69 in good health.

V and J are TRBV20-1 and TRBJ2-3; the TRBD2 assignment by TCRdb is unverifiable without DNA. This CDR3 is 15 amino acids long. Germline CDR1 is DFQATT and CDR2 is SNEGSKA (reference sequence). The CDR3 sequence is CSRVILAGGTDTQYF.

The genes are TRBV5-1 and TRBJ2-3; the D call from TCRdb, TRBD1, cannot be confirmed without DNA. CDR3 length: 15 amino acids. In germline, CDR1 is SGHRS, CDR2 YFSETQ. The CDR3 sequence is CASSFTGGIADTQYF.

The CDR3 is CASSVEAGGPKNIQYF. The chain combines TRBV9 with TRBJ2-4; the D call of TRBD2 rests on TCRdb alone, since no DNA is present to check it. The CDR3 is 16 residues long. The germline V gene encodes CDR1 SGDLS and CDR2 YYNGEE.

The chain couples TRBV27 to TRBJ2-3. This CDR3 comprises 15 residues. Germline-derived CDR1 and CDR2 are MNHEY and SMNVEV (reference sequence). Here the CDR3 reads CASSWAAATTDTQYF.

The chain is built from TRBV4-2 and TRBJ2-3; TCRdb indicates TRBD1, and absent DNA this call remains unverified. The germline CDR1 and CDR2 sequences are LGHNA and YNFKEQ. This CDR3 contains 19 residues. CDR3 residues: CASSTTHHSGTGRPDTQYF.

The chain recombines TRBV18 with TRBJ2-3; the TCRdb call, TRBD2, lacks DNA for checking. The CDR3 consists of 15 residues. The germline gives CDR1 KGHSH, CDR2 LQKENI. CDR3 protein: CASSRRGGDTDTQYF.

The gene calls are TRBV5-5 and TRBJ1-5. This CDR3 has 15 amino acids. Germline CDR1 and CDR2: SGHKS and YYEKEE (reference sequence). CDR3 sequence reads: CASSLHIQGNQPQHF.

The chain uses TRBV3-1 and TRBJ1-1; TCRdb picks TRBD1, but there is no DNA to check that call. Germline V lookup: CDR1 LGHDT, CDR2 YNNKEL (reference sequence). There are 18 residues in the CDR3. The CDR3 sequence: CASSHPPGTGALNTEAFF.